This is a list of T cell receptor beta chains from one sample in a study of graft-versus-host responses after intestinal transplantation. The table came from immunoSEQ multiplex PCR; TCRdb's copy has only in-frame clones and leaves some out. This table has 25,000 to 35,000 clones, 85% to 95% appearing once. The sample consisted of PBMCs, taken roughly 62 days after intestinal transplant. The receptors shown here come from a human patient who received an intestinal transplant, so some T cells may come from the graft donor. Both conserved end residues are part of each CDR3. The order of the fields is J gene, D gene, clone size, V gene, CDR3 DNA, CDR3 protein. A D gene is named only where the DNA matches it firmly. The size of a clone is reported for some rows only, either as once, few or many, or as a class for expanded clones.

>TRBJ1-2|-|-|TRBV14
TGTGCCAGCAGCCCCGGACAGATGTATGGCTACACCTTC
CASSPGQMYGYTF
>TRBJ2-1|TRBD2|once|TRBV13
TGTGCCAGCAGCTTGACTAGCGTCAATGAGCAGTTCTTC
CASSLTSVNEQFF
>TRBJ1-2|-|-|TRBV18
TGTGCCAGCTCACTCGAAACACCGGGGAATTATGGCTACACCTTC
CASSLETPGNYGYTF
>TRBJ2-7|-|-|TRBV6-5
TGTGCCAGCAGTCCCCCGTCCTACGAGCAGTACTTC
CASSPPSYEQYF
>TRBJ2-7|-|once|TRBV19
TGTGCCAGTTCCCATCCAGGGAAGTCGTACGAGCAGTACTTC
CASSHPGKSYEQYF
>TRBJ2-7|-|once|TRBV19
TGTGCCAGTAGTATAACACACGTCTACGAGCAGTACTTC
CASSITHVYEQYF
>TRBJ2-2|-|once|TRBV19
TGTGCCAGTAGTATCTGGGGGGCCGAAAACACCGGGGAGCTGTTTTTT
CASSIWGAENTGELFF
>TRBJ2-1|TRBD2|-|TRBV7-2
TGTGCCAGCAGCTCTAGCGGGGGGGCGGTCGAGCAGTTCTTC
CASSSSGGAVEQFF
>TRBJ2-2|TRBD1|-|TRBV4-1
TGCGCCAGCAGCCAAGATCAGGGGGCGACCACCGGGGAGCTGTTTTTT
CASSQDQGATTGELFF
>TRBJ2-7|TRBD2|-|TRBV6-1
TGTGCCAGCAGTGAAAGGGGGACTAGCGGTCCCTACGAGCAGTACTTC
CASSERGTSGPYEQYF
>TRBJ2-7|-|-|TRBV5-4
TGTGCCAGCAGCTTGATGGGGGGCACCACCTACGAGCAGTACTTC
CASSLMGGTTYEQYF
>TRBJ2-7|TRBD1|-|TRBV30
TGTGCCGTGGGACAGGGGGCTCTCGAGCAGTACTTC
CAVGQGALEQYF
>TRBJ1-2|-|-|TRBV7-8
TGTGCCAGCAGCTTAGGAGGACACCCCGGCCATGGCTACACCTTC
CASSLGGHPGHGYTF
>TRBJ2-3|TRBD2|-|TRBV4-2
TGTGCCAGCACCGCGTACATAGCGGGAGGGTCCACAGATACGCAGTATTTT
CASTAYIAGGSTDTQYF
>TRBJ2-7|-|-|TRBV27
TGTGCCAGCAGTTTAGTGGAGGGGGCCTACGAGCAGTACTTC
CASSLVEGAYEQYF
>TRBJ1-5|-|-|TRBV11-2
TGTGCCAGCAGCCAACAGGAATGTCAGCCCCAGCATTTT
CASSQQECQPQHF
>TRBJ2-3|-|-|TRBV28
TGTGCCAGCAGTGCGCGACAGGGCGGGGGAGATACGCAGTATTTT
CASSARQGGGDTQYF
>TRBJ2-1|TRBD2|-|TRBV5-1
TGCGCCAGCAGTTACTATCCGGGACAGCTAAAACTAGCGGGAGGTTCGGATGAGCAGTTCTTC
CASSYYPGQLKLAGGSDEQFF
>TRBJ1-6|-|-|TRBV27
TGTGCCAGCAGTTCCGTTGGGCCCTCTTCACCCCTCCACTTT
CASSSVGPSSPLHF
>TRBJ1-3|-|few|TRBV5-4
TGTGCCAGCAGCTTGGGTGTGGGGGCTGGAAACACCATATATTTT
CASSLGVGAGNTIYF
>TRBJ1-1|TRBD1|-|TRBV30
TGTGCCTGGGGGGAGACAGGGACTGAAGCTTTCTTT
CAWGETGTEAFF
>TRBJ1-2|-|-|TRBV9
TGTGCCAGCAGCGGAAACCGGGAAAGCGGTAACTATGGCTACACCTTC
CASSGNRESGNYGYTF
>TRBJ2-4|-|once|TRBV2
TGTGCCAGCAGTGAGGATCGGGGTGCCAAAAACATTCAGTACTTC
CASSEDRGAKNIQYF
>TRBJ2-7|-|-|TRBV5-1
TGCGCCAGCAGCTTGAAAAGCTCCTACGAGCAGTACTTC
CASSLKSSYEQYF
>TRBJ1-5|TRBD1|-|TRBV5-6
TGTGCCAGCAGCTTGTTTTCCTACAGGGGGAATCAGCCCCAGCATTTT
CASSLFSYRGNQPQHF
>TRBJ1-4|-|-|TRBV6-5
TGTGCCAGCAGTTACTCGGGCAGGGGAGGAGAAAAACTGTTTTTT
CASSYSGRGGEKLFF
>TRBJ2-1|-|-|TRBV29-1
TGCAGCGCGGGACCGACTCCTTACTCCTACAATGAGCAGTTCTTC
CSAGPTPYSYNEQFF
>TRBJ2-7|TRBD1|-|TRBV5-4
TGTGCCAGCAGCTTGGGAGTGGGACAGGGGGCCTACGAGCAGTACTTC
CASSLGVGQGAYEQYF
>TRBJ1-2|TRBD1|few|TRBV11-2
TGTGCCAGCAGCTTAGGGGCAGGGGGTGGCTACACCTTC
CASSLGAGGGYTF
>TRBJ2-4|TRBD2|-|TRBV2
TGTGCCAGCAGTGAAGCGGAGGGGAGGGAGAACATTCAGTACTTC
CASSEAEGRENIQYF
>TRBJ1-3|-|few|TRBV14
TGTGCCAGCAGCCAAGTCGAGGAGCATAGGGCAGACTCTGGAAACACCATATATTTT
CASSQVEEHRADSGNTIYF